This T cell receptor (beta chain) was observed in a study of CD8 T cells in Susac syndrome. RNA totalling roughly 0.5 to 1 ug underwent reverse transcription with random hexamers. One entry per CDR3 protein, called by TCRdb with MiXCR from the immunoSEQ multiplex PCR reads. The data show roughly 80,000 distinct CDR3 sequences, around 94% seen once. V trimming: 3 bases; J trimming: 8 bases; junction bases outside the gene matches: 1. CDR1 and CDR2 (germline): LGHNA, YSLEER. The CDR3 is 12 residues long. This TCR was sampled from a human donor in good health. The sample was CD8+ T cells from PBMCs. V and J are TRBV4-3 and TRBJ1-1; 9 nucleotides align to TRBD1. CDR3 bases: TGCGCCAGCAGCCATGGGACAGGGGAAGCTTTCTTT. Protein sequence: CASSHGTGEAFF.